This TCR beta chain was recovered during a study of early T cells in non-severe SARS-CoV-2 infection. Study outcomes and limitations: There was a bias toward anti-spike CD8 responses in VDJdb matching, which missed private and CD4 specificities.

As concerns this clonotype: Antigen unknown.

Per germline, CDR1 DFQATT and CDR2 SNEGSKA (reference sequence). J lost 0 bases, V lost 5 bases, and 4 bases had no gene match. The CDR3 covers 14 residues. Attachment of unique molecular identifiers to individual cDNA molecules was performed. One entry per CDR3 protein results from TCRdb running MiXCR on the 5' RACE reads. The sample consists of under 90,000 distinct CDR3 sequences, around 13% of them appearing once. The V and J genes are TRBV20-1 and TRBJ2-1, with 7 nucleotides matching TRBD2. This TCR was recovered from an adult who was a healthcare worker with PCR-confirmed SARS-CoV-2 infection or an uninfected control (not recorded which). The material sequenced was whole blood. The CDR3 DNA reads TGCAGTGCTTCACGGGGGGACTCCTACAATGAGCAGTTCTTC. Translating it yields CSASRGDSYNEQFF.